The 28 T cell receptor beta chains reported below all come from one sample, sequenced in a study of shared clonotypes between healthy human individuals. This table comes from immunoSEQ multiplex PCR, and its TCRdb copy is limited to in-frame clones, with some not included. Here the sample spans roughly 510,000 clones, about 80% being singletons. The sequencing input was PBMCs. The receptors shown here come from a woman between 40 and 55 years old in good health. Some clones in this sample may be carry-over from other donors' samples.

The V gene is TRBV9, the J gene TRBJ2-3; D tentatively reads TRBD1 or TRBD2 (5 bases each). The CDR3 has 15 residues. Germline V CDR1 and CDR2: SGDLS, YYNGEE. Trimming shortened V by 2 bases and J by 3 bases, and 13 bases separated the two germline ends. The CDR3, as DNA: TGTGCCAGCAGCGTCGAGGGGTTGGGGACAGATACGCAGTATTTT. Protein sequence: CASSVEGLGTDTQYF.

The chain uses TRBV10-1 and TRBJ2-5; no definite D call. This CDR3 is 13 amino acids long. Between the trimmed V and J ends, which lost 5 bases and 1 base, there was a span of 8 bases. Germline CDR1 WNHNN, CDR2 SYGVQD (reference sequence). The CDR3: CASSYQRQETQYF. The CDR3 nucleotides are TGCGCCAGCAGTTATCAGCGCCAAGAGACCCAGTACTTC.

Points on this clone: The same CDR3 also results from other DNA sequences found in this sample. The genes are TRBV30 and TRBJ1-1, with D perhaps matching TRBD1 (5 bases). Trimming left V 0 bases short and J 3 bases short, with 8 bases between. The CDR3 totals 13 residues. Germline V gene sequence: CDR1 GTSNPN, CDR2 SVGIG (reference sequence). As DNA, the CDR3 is TGTGCCTGGAGTGTAAGGGGAGACACTGAAGCTTTCTTT. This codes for CAWSVRGDTEAFF.

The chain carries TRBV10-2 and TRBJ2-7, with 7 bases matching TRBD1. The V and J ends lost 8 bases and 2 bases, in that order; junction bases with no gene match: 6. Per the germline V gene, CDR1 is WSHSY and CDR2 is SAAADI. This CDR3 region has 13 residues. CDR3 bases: TGCGCCAGCCGGGGACAGTCAACCTACGAGCAGTACTTC. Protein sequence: CASRGQSTYEQYF.

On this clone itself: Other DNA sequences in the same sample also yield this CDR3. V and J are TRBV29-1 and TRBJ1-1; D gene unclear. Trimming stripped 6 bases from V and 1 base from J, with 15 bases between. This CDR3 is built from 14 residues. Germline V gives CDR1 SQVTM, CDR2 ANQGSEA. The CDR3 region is CSVRPSRRNTEAFF. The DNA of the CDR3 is TGCAGCGTCCGACCCTCCCGGAGGAACACTGAAGCTTTCTTT.

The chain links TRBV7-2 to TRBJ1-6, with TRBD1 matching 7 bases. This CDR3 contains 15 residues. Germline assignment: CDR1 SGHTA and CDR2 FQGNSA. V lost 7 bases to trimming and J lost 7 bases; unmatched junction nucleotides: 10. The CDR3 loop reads CASTRGGQFNSPLHF. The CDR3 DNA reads TGTGCCAGCACCCGAGGGGGACAGTTCAATTCACCCCTCCACTTT.

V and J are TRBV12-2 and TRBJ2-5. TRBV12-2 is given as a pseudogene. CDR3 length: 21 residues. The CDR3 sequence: CASRLVLTLTSELWGQETQYF. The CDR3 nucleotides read TGTGCAAGTCGCTTAGTATTGACGCTAACGAGTGAACTATGGGGACAAGAGACCCAGTACTTC.

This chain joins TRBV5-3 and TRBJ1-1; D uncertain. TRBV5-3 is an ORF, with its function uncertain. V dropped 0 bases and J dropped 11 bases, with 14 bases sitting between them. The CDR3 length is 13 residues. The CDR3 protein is CARSLVPHYGAFF. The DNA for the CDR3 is TGTGCCAGAAGCTTGGTGCCCCATTATGGGGCTTTCTTT.

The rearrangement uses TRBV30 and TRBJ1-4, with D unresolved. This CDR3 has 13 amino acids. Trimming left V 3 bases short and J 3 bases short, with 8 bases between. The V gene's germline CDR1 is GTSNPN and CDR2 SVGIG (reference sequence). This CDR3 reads CAWSAGANEKLFF. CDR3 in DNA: TGTGCCTGGAGCGCGGGAGCTAATGAAAAACTGTTTTTT.

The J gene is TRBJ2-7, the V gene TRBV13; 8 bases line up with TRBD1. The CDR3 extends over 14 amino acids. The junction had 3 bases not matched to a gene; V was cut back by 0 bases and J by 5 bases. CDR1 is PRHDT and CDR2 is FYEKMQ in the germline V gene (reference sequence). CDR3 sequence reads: CASSLGQGVDEQYF. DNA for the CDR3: TGTGCCAGCAGCTTAGGACAGGGGGTCGACGAGCAGTACTTC.

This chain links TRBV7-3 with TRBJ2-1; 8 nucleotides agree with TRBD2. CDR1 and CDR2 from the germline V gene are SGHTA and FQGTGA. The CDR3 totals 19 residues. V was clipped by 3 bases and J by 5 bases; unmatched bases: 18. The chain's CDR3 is CASSLGAGVRREGHNEQFF. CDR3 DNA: TGTGCCAGCAGCTTGGGGGCAGGGGTACGACGGGAGGGTCACAATGAGCAGTTCTTC.

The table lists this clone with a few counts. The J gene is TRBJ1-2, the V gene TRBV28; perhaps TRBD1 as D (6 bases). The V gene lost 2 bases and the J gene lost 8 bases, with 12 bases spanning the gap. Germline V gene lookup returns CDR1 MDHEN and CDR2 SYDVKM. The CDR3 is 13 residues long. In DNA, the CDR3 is TGTGCCAGCAGTTTAGGGACAATCAGGGGCTACACCTTC. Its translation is CASSLGTIRGYTF.

The CDR3, as DNA: TGTGCCAGCAGCGTAGCGGGGAAGCCAGATACGCAGTATTTT. It translates to CASSVAGKPDTQYF. The V call is TRBV9, the J call TRBJ2-3, with D tentatively TRBD2 (5 bases). This CDR3 has 14 amino acids. Germline V gene data show CDR1 as SGDLS and CDR2 as YYNGEE. Trimming cost V 0 bases and J 4 bases, with 9 bases left between them.

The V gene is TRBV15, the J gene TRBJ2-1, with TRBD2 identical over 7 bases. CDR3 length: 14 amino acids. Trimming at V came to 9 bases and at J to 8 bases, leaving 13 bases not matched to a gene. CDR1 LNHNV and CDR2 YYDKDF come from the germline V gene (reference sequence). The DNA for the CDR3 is TGTGCCACTGGGCGGGGGAAATGGGATGATGAGCAGTTCTTC. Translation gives CATGRGKWDDEQFF.

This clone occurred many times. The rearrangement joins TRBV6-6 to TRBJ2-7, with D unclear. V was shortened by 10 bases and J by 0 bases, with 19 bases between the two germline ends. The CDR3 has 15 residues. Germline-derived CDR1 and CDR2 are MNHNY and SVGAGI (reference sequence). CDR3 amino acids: CATKTSPASSYEQYF. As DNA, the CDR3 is TGTGCCACCAAGACCTCCCCGGCTAGCTCCTACGAGCAGTACTTC.

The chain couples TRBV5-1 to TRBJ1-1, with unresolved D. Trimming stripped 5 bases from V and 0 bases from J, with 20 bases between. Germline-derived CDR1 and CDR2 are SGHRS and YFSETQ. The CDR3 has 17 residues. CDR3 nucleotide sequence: TGCGCCAGCAGATTTGGCAGCGTACTCGGAATGAACACTGAAGCTTTCTTT. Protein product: CASRFGSVLGMNTEAFF.

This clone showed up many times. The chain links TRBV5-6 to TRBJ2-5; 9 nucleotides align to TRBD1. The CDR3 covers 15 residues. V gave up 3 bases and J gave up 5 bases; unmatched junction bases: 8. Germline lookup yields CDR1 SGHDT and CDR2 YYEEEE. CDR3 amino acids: CASSSNRGHRETQYF. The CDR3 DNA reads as TGTGCCAGCAGCTCCAACAGGGGGCACCGGGAGACCCAGTACTTC.

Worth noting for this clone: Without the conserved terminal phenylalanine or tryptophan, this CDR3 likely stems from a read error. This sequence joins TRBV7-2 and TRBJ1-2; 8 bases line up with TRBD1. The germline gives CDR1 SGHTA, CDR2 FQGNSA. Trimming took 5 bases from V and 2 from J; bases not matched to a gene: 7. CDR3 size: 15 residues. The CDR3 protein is CASSHKGTGNYGYTL. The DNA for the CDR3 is TGTGCCAGCAGCCACAAGGGGACAGGAAACTATGGCTACACCCTC.

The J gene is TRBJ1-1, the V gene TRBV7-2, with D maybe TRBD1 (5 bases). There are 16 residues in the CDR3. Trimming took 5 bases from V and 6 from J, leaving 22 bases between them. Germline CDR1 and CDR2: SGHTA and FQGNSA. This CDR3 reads CASSPALPRGDSEAFF. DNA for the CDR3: TGTGCCAGCAGCCCCGCCCTACCGAGGGGAGACTCTGAAGCTTTCTTT.

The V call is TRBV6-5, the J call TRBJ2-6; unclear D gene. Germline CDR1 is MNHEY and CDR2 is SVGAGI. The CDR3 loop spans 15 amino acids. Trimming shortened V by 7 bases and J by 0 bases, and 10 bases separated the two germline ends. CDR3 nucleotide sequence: TGTGCCAGCAAGAGACAACGCTCTGGGGCCAACGTCCTGACTTTC. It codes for CASKRQRSGANVLTF.

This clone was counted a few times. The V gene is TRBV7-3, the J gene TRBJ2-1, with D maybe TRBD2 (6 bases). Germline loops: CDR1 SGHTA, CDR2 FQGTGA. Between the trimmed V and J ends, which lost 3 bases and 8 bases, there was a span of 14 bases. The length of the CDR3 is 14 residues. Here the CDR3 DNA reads TGTGCCAGCAGCTTTCGGGGGTTCGCCGATGAGCAGTTCTTC. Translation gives CASSFRGFADEQFF.

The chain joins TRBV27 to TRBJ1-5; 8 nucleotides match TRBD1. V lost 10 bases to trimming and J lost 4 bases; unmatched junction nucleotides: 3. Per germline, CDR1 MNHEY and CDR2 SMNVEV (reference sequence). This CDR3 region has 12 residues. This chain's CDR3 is CATRTGNQPQHF. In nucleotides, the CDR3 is TGTGCCACCCGGACAGGGAATCAGCCCCAGCATTTT.

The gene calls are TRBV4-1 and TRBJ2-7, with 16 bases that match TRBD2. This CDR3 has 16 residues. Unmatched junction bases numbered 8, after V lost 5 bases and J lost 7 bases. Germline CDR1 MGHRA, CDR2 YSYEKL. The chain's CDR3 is CASSRGTSGRVREQYF. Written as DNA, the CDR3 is TGCGCCAGCAGCAGGGGGACTAGCGGGAGGGTGAGGGAGCAGTACTTC.

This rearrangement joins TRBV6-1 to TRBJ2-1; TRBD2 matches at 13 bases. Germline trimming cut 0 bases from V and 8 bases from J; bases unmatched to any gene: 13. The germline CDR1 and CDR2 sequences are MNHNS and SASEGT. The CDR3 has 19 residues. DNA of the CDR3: TGTGCCAGCAGTGAAGCGCGGGGACTAGCGGGGAGATTAGTCGATGAGCAGTTCTTC. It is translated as CASSEARGLAGRLVDEQFF.

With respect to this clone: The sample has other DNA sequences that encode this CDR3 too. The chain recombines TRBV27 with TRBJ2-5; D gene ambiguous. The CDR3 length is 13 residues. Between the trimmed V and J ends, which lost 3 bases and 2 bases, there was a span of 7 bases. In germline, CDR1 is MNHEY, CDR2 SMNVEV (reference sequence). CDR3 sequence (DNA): TGTGCCAGCAGTTTTTCCGGTCAAGAGACCCAGTACTTC. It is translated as CASSFSGQETQYF.

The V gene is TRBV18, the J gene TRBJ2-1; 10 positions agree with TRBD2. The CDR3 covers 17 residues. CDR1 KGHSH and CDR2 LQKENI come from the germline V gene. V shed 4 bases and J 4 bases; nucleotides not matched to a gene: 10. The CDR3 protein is CASSLASGSLTYNEQFF. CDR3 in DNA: TGTGCCAGCTCACTCGCTAGCGGGAGTTTAACTTACAATGAGCAGTTCTTC.

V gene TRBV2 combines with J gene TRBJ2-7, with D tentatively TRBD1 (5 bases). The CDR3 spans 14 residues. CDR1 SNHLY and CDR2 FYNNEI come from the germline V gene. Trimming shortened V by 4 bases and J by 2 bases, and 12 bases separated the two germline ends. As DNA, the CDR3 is TGTGCCAGCAGTGGAAGGGGCCCTCCCTACGAGCAGTACTTC. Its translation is CASSGRGPPYEQYF.

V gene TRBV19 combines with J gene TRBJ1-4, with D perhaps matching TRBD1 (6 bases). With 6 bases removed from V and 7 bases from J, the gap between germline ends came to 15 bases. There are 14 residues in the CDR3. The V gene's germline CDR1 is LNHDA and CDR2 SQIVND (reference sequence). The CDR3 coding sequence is TGTGCCAGTAGCCCTCCGGGGGCTTTTGAAAAACTGTTTTTT. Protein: CASSPPGAFEKLFF.